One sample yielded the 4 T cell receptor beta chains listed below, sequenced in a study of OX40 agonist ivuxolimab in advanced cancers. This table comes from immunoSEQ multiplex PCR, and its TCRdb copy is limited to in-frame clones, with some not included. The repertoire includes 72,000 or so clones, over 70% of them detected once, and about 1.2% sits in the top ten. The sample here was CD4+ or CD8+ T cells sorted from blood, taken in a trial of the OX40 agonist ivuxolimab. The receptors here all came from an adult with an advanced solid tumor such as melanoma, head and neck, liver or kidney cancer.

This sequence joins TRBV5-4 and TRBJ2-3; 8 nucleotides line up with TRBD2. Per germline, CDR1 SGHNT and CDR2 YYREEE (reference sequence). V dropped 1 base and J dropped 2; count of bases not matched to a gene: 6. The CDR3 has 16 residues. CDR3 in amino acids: CASSLRTGGPTDTQYF. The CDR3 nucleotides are TGTGCCAGCAGCTTGAGAACGGGGGGGCCCACAGATACGCAGTATTTT. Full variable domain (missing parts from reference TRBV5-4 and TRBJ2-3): ETGVTQSPTHLIKTRGQQVTLRCSSQSGHNTVSWYQQALGQGPQFIFQYYREEENGRGNFPPRFSGLQFPNYSSELNVNALELDDSALYLCASSLRTGGPTDTQYFGPGTRLTVL.

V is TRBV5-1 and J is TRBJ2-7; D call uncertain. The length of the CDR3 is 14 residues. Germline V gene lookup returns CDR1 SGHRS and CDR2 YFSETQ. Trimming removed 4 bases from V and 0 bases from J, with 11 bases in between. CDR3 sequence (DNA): TGCGCCAGCAGCCCATCGGTGAGCTCCTACGAGCAGTACTTC. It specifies CASSPSVSSYEQYF. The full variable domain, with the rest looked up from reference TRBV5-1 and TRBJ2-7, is KAGVTQTPRYLIKTRGQQVTLSCSPISGHRSVSWYQQTPGQGLQFLFEYFSETQRNKGNFPGRFSGRQFSNSRSEMNVSTLELGDSALYLCASSPSVSSYEQYFGPGTRLTVT.

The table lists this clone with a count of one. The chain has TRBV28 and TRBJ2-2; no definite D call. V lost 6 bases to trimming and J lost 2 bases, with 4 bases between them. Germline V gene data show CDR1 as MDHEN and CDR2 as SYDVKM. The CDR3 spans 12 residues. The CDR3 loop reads CASRDNTGELFF. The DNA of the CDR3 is TGTGCCAGCAGGGATAACACCGGGGAGCTGTTTTTT.

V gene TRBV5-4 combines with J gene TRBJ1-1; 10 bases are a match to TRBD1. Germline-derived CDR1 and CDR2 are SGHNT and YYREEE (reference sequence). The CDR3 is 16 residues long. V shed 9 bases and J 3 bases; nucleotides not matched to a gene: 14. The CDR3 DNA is TGTGCCACCGGAAGGCGAACCGGGACAGGGGACACTGAAGCTTTCTTT. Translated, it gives CATGRRTGTGDTEAFF.